The 27 T cell receptor beta chains given below trace back to one sample, sequenced in a study of identical twins. TCRdb recomputed calls from the 5' RACE reads with MiXCR, one row per CDR3 protein. The sample lists about 190,000 distinct CDR3 sequences, approximately 16% seen once, with 35% to 45% in the top ten. A further study also used this sample, focusing on T cells expressing NK-cell markers.

The material sequenced was CD8+ T cells sorted from blood. These receptors were collected from a woman aged 18-29 years in good health.

This chain joins TRBV5-5 and TRBJ2-2; TRBD1 aligns across 8 bases. Trimming removed 5 bases from V and 5 bases from J; junction bases left unmatched: 5. This CDR3 is built from 14 residues. Germline V gives CDR1 SGHKS, CDR2 YYEKEE (reference sequence). The CDR3 sequence is CASRNTGGTGELFF. The CDR3 DNA follows: TGTGCCAGCAGGAATACAGGGGGAACCGGGGAGCTGTTTTTT.

V is TRBV9 and J is TRBJ2-2; 10 nucleotides match TRBD2. Trimming took 1 base from V and 3 from J; bases not matched to a gene: 9. The CDR3 has 18 amino acids. Germline V gene lookup returns CDR1 SGDLS and CDR2 YYNGEE. In DNA form, the CDR3 reads TGTGCCAGCAGCGTACCCAAAGCGGGAGGGCATTACACCGGGGAGCTGTTTTTT. It yields the protein CASSVPKAGGHYTGELFF.

This clonotype came up a few times. This rearrangement joins TRBV2 to TRBJ2-3; 10 nucleotides line up with TRBD2. This CDR3 region has 18 residues. The V segment lost 7 bases and the J segment 0 bases; nucleotides outside the gene matches: 13. The germline V gene encodes CDR1 SNHLY and CDR2 FYNNEI. The CDR3 protein is CASTPASGGVLSTDTQYF. The CDR3 nucleotides read TGTGCCAGCACGCCGGCCAGCGGGGGGGTCTTAAGCACAGATACGCAGTATTTT.

V is TRBV20-1 and J is TRBJ2-1; maybe TRBD1 (5 bases). This CDR3 has 17 amino acids. The V end lost 6 bases, the J end lost 6 bases, and 27 bases lay between the germline ends. Germline V gene lookup returns CDR1 DFQATT and CDR2 SNEGSKA (reference sequence). The CDR3 nucleotides read TGCAGTGCCAAATACCCAGACAGAACATACCGAAGCAATGAGCAGTTCTTC. This sequence encodes CSAKYPDRTYRSNEQFF.

This clonotype was seen at least ten times. CDR3 sequence (DNA): TGTGCCAGCAGCGGAGAGACCCAGTACTTC. The encoded protein is CASSGETQYF. The rearrangement links TRBV9 to TRBJ2-5; D is undetermined. CDR1 SGDLS and CDR2 YYNGEE come from the germline V gene. CDR3 size: 10 residues. V was clipped by 3 bases and J by 4 bases, with 1 base between them.

This clonotype was observed many times. The rearrangement joins TRBV29-1 to TRBJ2-2, with no clear D. Per the germline V gene, CDR1 is SQVTM and CDR2 is ANQGSEA. The CDR3 covers 13 residues. Between the trimmed V and J ends, which lost 3 bases and 4 bases, there was a span of 9 bases. DNA of the CDR3: TGCAGCGTTGAGTCAGACGCCACCGGGGAGCTGTTTTTT. Translation gives CSVESDATGELFF.

In its sample, this clonotype was seen many times. This rearrangement joins TRBV5-1 to TRBJ2-1, with a weak D call TRBD2 (6 bases). This CDR3 comprises 15 residues. Germline lookup yields CDR1 SGHRS and CDR2 YFSETQ. V was shortened by 4 bases and J by 2 bases, with 13 bases between the two germline ends. CDR3 amino acids: CASSALGLTYNEQFF. The CDR3 region has the DNA TGCGCCAGCAGCGCCCTGGGACTGACCTACAATGAGCAGTTCTTC.

This clonotype was seen a handful of times. The J gene is TRBJ2-5, the V gene TRBV6-1, with D perhaps assigned TRBD1 or TRBD2 (5 bases each). The CDR3 contains 13 residues. Germline CDR1 is MNHNS and CDR2 is SASEGT. Between the trimmed V and J ends, which lost 5 bases and 5 bases, there was a span of 12 bases. DNA of the CDR3: TGTGCCAGCAGTCCAGGGAGATCGGAGACCCAGTACTTC. It codes for CASSPGRSETQYF.

This clonotype was seen a few times. J is TRBJ1-1 and V is TRBV6-4; no clear D gene. V was clipped by 8 bases and J by 2 bases, with 15 bases between them. The CDR3 has 14 residues. From germline, CDR1 is MRHNA and CDR2 SNTAGT. The CDR3 loop is CASPRAGANTEAFF. The CDR3 coding sequence is TGTGCCAGCCCTAGGGCAGGAGCTAACACTGAAGCTTTCTTT.

This clonotype occurred a few times. CDR3 DNA: TGCAGTGCTAGAGGCAGATTCAACTCCTACAATGAGCAGTTCTTC. This codes for CSARGRFNSYNEQFF. V and J are TRBV20-1 and TRBJ2-1, with D hard to call. Trimming pared 1 base from V and 0 bases from J, leaving 10 bases between. The CDR3 totals 15 residues. Germline CDR1 DFQATT, CDR2 SNEGSKA (reference sequence).

Only a few counts were recorded for this clonotype. This chain uses TRBV20-1 with TRBJ2-7; D perhaps matches TRBD2 (6 bases). V lost 5 bases, J lost 2 bases, and 16 bases lay in between. CDR3 length: 14 amino acids. Germline CDR1 DFQATT, CDR2 SNEGSKA (reference sequence). The CDR3 here is CSAPTAGGPYEQYF. DNA of the CDR3: TGCAGTGCTCCCACCGCAGGAGGGCCCTACGAGCAGTACTTC.

This clonotype was counted only a few times. For the CDR3, the DNA is TGTGCCAGCAGTGACTCACTTAGCGGGGGATACAATGAGCAGTTCTTC. This sequence encodes CASSDSLSGGYNEQFF. The rearrangement uses TRBV6-4 and TRBJ2-1; 9 positions match TRBD2. CDR3 length equals 16 residues. Germline assignment: CDR1 MRHNA and CDR2 SNTAGT. After removal of 0 bases from V and 4 bases from J, the junction contained 4 bases not matched to a gene.

The chain is built from TRBV7-8 and TRBJ2-1; 8 bases align to TRBD2. Looked up from germline, CDR1 is SGHVS and CDR2 is FQNEAQ. The length of the CDR3 is 16 residues. V shed 4 bases, J shed 6 bases, and the junction held 11 bases outside the gene matches. Here the CDR3 DNA reads TGTGCCAGCAGCTCGGCCGGGACTAGATCCCCCAATGAGCAGTTCTTC. This sequence encodes CASSSAGTRSPNEQFF. The full variable domain, with the rest looked up from reference TRBV7-8 and TRBJ2-1, is GAGVSQSPRYKVAKRGQDVALRCDPISGHVSLFWYQQALGQGPEFLTYFQNEAQLDKSGLPSDRFFAERPEGSVSTLKIQRTQQEDSAVYLCASSSAGTRSPNEQFFGPGTRLTVL.

This clonotype has a count of ten or more. The chain couples TRBV5-6 to TRBJ2-1; TRBD2 agrees at 13 bases. Germline V gene data show CDR1 as SGHDT and CDR2 as YYEEEE. V shed 3 bases, J shed 6 bases, and the junction held 3 bases outside the gene matches. The CDR3 runs to 15 residues. Written as DNA, the CDR3 is TGTGCCAGCAGCTCGGGACTAGCGGGGCTCAATGAGCAGTTCTTC. This gives the protein CASSSGLAGLNEQFF.

The chain joins TRBV3-1 to TRBJ1-2, with 7 bases matching TRBD1. Germline loops: CDR1 LGHDT, CDR2 YNNKEL (reference sequence). The CDR3 is 15 residues long. Trimming removed 2 bases from V and 7 bases from J; junction bases left unmatched: 10. CDR3 in amino acids: CASSQTSQGLSGYTF. In nucleotides, the CDR3 is TGTGCCAGCAGCCAAACGTCACAGGGGCTATCTGGCTACACCTTC. The full variable domain, in which reference TRBV3-1 and TRBJ1-2 provide the parts outside the CDR3, is DTAVSQTPKYLVTQMGNDKSIKCEQNLGHDTMYWYKQDSKKFLKIMFSYNNKELIINETVPNRFSPKSPDKAHLNLHINSLELGDSAVYFCASSQTSQGLSGYTFGSGTRLTVV.

The chain uses TRBV20-1 and TRBJ2-1, with D hard to call. Trimming cost V 6 bases and J 4 bases, with 25 bases left between them. This CDR3 spans 17 amino acids. Germline V gene sequence: CDR1 DFQATT, CDR2 SNEGSKA (reference sequence). CDR3 residues: CSAPALANTILYNEQFF. CDR3 bases: TGCAGTGCCCCGGCGTTGGCCAATACTATACTGTACAATGAGCAGTTCTTC.

This clonotype showed up just a few times. This chain links TRBV10-1 with TRBJ2-7, with TRBD2 matching 8 bases. After removal of 3 bases from V and 3 bases from J, the junction contained 4 bases not matched to a gene. Germline-derived CDR1 and CDR2 are WNHNN and SYGVQD (reference sequence). This CDR3 region has 14 residues. DNA for the CDR3: TGCGCCAGCAGTGAACTGGCGGGGGGCTACGAGCAGTACTTC. This gives the protein CASSELAGGYEQYF.

The chain is built from TRBV11-2 and TRBJ2-1; the match to TRBD2 covers 10 bases. The CDR3 consists of 15 residues. CDR1 SGHAT and CDR2 FQNNGV come from the germline V gene. V gave up 5 bases and J gave up 10 bases; unmatched junction bases: 11. CDR3 loop: CASSPKGPGLAEQFF. The CDR3 region has the DNA TGTGCCAGCAGCCCGAAAGGGCCGGGACTAGCGGAGCAGTTCTTC.

This clonotype was observed a few times. For the CDR3, the DNA is TGTGCCAGCAGCTTAGGAGGGACGGCTCAGCCCCAGCATTTT. Its protein is CASSLGGTAQPQHF. V usage is TRBV7-9 and J usage is TRBJ1-5; the D gene is possibly TRBD1 (5 bases). CDR1 and CDR2 (germline): SEHNR, FQNEAQ (reference sequence). The CDR3 spans 14 residues. The germline V and J ends were trimmed by 1 base and 6 bases, with 10 bases remaining between them.

This rearrangement joins TRBV4-1 to TRBJ2-7; TRBD1 is a possible D gene (6 bases). V lost 0 bases, J lost 2 bases, and 14 bases lay in between. CDR1 and CDR2 (germline): MGHRA, YSYEKL. The CDR3 runs to 16 residues. The CDR3 reads CASSQERGFAAYEQYF. CDR3 DNA sequence: TGCGCCAGCAGCCAAGAGAGGGGGTTTGCGGCCTACGAGCAGTACTTC.

A few counts support this clonotype. The rearrangement links TRBV11-2 to TRBJ2-5; the D is unclear. CDR1 is SGHAT and CDR2 is FQNNGV in the germline V gene. This CDR3 contains 15 residues. V lost 1 base and J 2 bases, leaving 11 bases between the germline ends. CDR3 DNA sequence: TGTGCCAGCAGCTTAGCCCCAGTAGGTCAAGAGACCCAGTACTTC. Translated: CASSLAPVGQETQYF.

V is TRBV7-9 and J is TRBJ2-1; 11 bases line up with TRBD2. The CDR3 is 15 residues long. Germline values: CDR1 SEHNR, CDR2 FQNEAQ (reference sequence). The V gene end was trimmed by 4 bases and the J gene end by 8 bases; junction bases not matched to a gene: 7. The chain's CDR3 is CASSSVAGGSDEQFF. The CDR3 DNA is TGTGCCAGCAGCTCCGTAGCGGGGGGGAGCGATGAGCAGTTCTTC.

This chain joins TRBV4-3 and TRBJ2-1; unclear D gene. The V end lost 8 bases, the J end lost 6 bases, and 11 bases lay between the germline ends. The CDR3 spans 12 residues. Germline-derived CDR1 and CDR2 are LGHNA and YSLEER. CDR3 region: CASSIPGNEQFF. The CDR3 DNA sequence: TGCGCCAGCTCAATCCCCGGCAATGAGCAGTTCTTC.

This clonotype has a count of ten or more. The rearrangement joins TRBV12-3 or TRBV12-4 to TRBJ2-1, with 7 bases that match TRBD2. The trim removed 7 bases at V and 4 bases at J, leaving 7 bases unmatched. The CDR3 loop spans 14 amino acids. CDR3 residues: CASTPGGFYNEQFF. The CDR3 nucleotides are TGTGCCAGCACTCCGGGAGGTTTTTACAATGAGCAGTTCTTC.

This chain joins TRBV7-9 and TRBJ2-7, with D possibly TRBD1 on 6 matching bases. CDR3 size: 16 residues. V lost 5 bases to trimming and J lost 1 base, with 18 bases between them. The germline CDR1 and CDR2 sequences are SEHNR and FQNEAQ (reference sequence). CDR3 sequence: CASSQQGTVGSYEQYF. CDR3 nucleotides: TGTGCCAGCAGCCAACAGGGAACAGTTGGTTCCTACGAGCAGTACTTC.

J is TRBJ1-2 and V is TRBV6-1; perhaps TRBD1 as D (6 bases). Between the trimmed V and J ends, which lost 6 bases and 2 bases, there was a span of 10 bases. Looked up from germline, CDR1 is MNHNS and CDR2 is SASEGT. The CDR3 extends over 13 amino acids. CDR3 coding DNA: TGTGCCAGCAGGATGGACAGCAACTATGGCTACACCTTC. Encoded protein: CASRMDSNYGYTF.

Only a few counts were recorded for this clonotype. One end of the junction does not line up with germline, which may come from a read error. The V and J genes are TRBV2 and TRBJ2-2; TRBD2 matches at 10 bases. CDR3 size: 15 residues. From germline, CDR1 is SNHLY and CDR2 FYNNEI. DNA for the CDR3: TGTGCCAGCAGGGAAGCGGGGGGGCTGACCGGGGAGCTGTTTTTT. It is translated as CASREAGGLTGELFF.